The following is a TCR beta chain sequence with its context. Specified time point: peripheral blood 6 weeks after treatment start. Patients' cancers were locally advanced or metastatic urothelial carcinomas. Every patient provided from 1 to 8 samples, collected pretreatment and on-treatment. These data originate in a study of PD-L1 blockade in urothelial cancer. On the study more broadly: Patients had been given 0 to 3 earlier chemotherapy regimens. Blood samples had a median of approximately 150,000 T cells, roughly 76,000 unique TCRs, and clonality 0.075 to 0.095.

This CDR3 has 13 residues. The V end lost 0 bases, the J end lost 9 bases, and 7 bases lay between the germline ends. The V gene's germline CDR1 is SGHRS and CDR2 YFSETQ. This table comes from immunoSEQ multiplex PCR, and its TCRdb copy is limited to in-frame clones, with some not included. The top ten hold roughly 1.8% of the sample, which has around 53,000 clones, about 85% seen once. The sample consisted of PBMCs, taken around atezolizumab (anti-PD-L1) treatment. The chain uses TRBV5-1 and TRBJ1-6, with D uncertain. The receptor was derived from a man aged 50 or older with urothelial cancer. The CDR3 DNA reads TGCGCCAGCAGCTTGGCGGGGATTTCACCCCTCCACTTT. Protein: CASSLAGISPLHF.